The 18 T cell receptor beta chains listed next were all sequenced from one sample in a study of T-cell reconstitution after alpha-beta-depleted transplantation in children. It was with unique molecular identifiers that the TCRbeta library was prepared. TCRdb itself ran the PCR reads through MiXCR, one entry per CDR3 protein. The sample yields 500,000 to 750,000 distinct CDR3 sequences, roughly 27% seen once. The sample was PBMCs, taken before TCRalphabeta/CD19-depleted stem cell transplant. The origin of the receptors is a boy under three years old with Wiskott-Aldrich syndrome, due to receive a stem cell transplant.

The genes are TRBV7-3 and TRBJ2-6, with TRBD1 identical over 8 bases. Trimming took 6 bases from V and 0 from J; bases not matched to a gene: 10. Germline V CDR1 and CDR2: SGHTA, FQGTGA. The CDR3 has 18 residues. CDR3 sequence (DNA): TGTGCCAGCAGTCCGACAGGGGATTGGCCCTCTGGGGCCAACGTCCTGACTTTC. As protein: CASSPTGDWPSGANVLTF.

The rearrangement joins TRBV20-1 to TRBJ2-2, with no clear D. The germline V gene has CDR1 DFQATT and CDR2 SNEGSKA (reference sequence). The CDR3 loop spans 14 amino acids. Trimming took off 1 base at V and 3 bases at J, with 9 bases between the two ends. Written as DNA, the CDR3 is TGCAGTGCTAGAGGGAATTTGCACACCGGGGAGCTGTTTTTT. It translates to CSARGNLHTGELFF.

This clonotype came up a few times. V and J are TRBV20-1 and TRBJ1-4, with TRBD1 matching over 9 bases. J gave up 8 bases and V 0 bases, and 4 bases lay outside the gene matches. This CDR3 is 14 amino acids long. The germline V gene has CDR1 DFQATT and CDR2 SNEGSKA (reference sequence). This CDR3 reads CSARDGTGWEKLFF. The CDR3 DNA is TGCAGTGCTAGAGATGGGACAGGGTGGGAAAAACTGTTTTTT.

The chain combines TRBV11-2 with TRBJ2-7, with 8 bases aligning to TRBD2. The germline CDR1 and CDR2 sequences are SGHAT and FQNNGV. The junction had 3 bases not matched to a gene; V was cut back by 4 bases and J by 1 base. The CDR3 is 14 amino acids. The CDR3 protein is CASSYERGSYEQYF. CDR3 nucleotides: TGTGCCAGCAGCTACGAGCGGGGGTCCTACGAGCAGTACTTC. The entire variable domain, with the rest obtained from reference TRBV11-2 and TRBJ2-7, is as follows: EAGVAQSPRYKIIEKRQSVAFWCNPISGHATLYWYQQILGQGPKLLIQFQNNGVVDDSQLPKDRFSAERLKGVDSTLKIQPAKLEDSAVYLCASSYERGSYEQYFGPGTRLTVT.

Only a few counts were recorded for this clonotype. V and J are TRBV6-1 and TRBJ1-2; D remains unclear. Germline V gives CDR1 MNHNS, CDR2 SASEGT. V was trimmed by 6 bases and J by 0 bases, leaving 11 bases between them. This CDR3 has 14 amino acids. The CDR3 protein is CASRTALTNYGYTF. CDR3 DNA sequence: TGTGCCAGCAGGACGGCTTTAACTAACTATGGCTACACCTTC.

This clonotype was observed a handful of times. This chain connects TRBV14 to TRBJ2-7, with D hard to call. The germline gives CDR1 SGHDN, CDR2 FVKESK. V lost 3 bases, J lost 0 bases, and 9 bases lay in between. CDR3 size: 14 residues. The CDR3, as DNA: TGTGCCAGCAGCCACCTCCCCTTCTCCTACGAGCAGTACTTC. Translating gives CASSHLPFSYEQYF. Full variable domain (remainder filled in from reference TRBV14 and TRBJ2-7): EAGVTQFPSHSVIEKGQTVTLRCDPISGHDNLYWYRRVMGKEIKFLLHFVKESKQDESGMPNNRFLAERTGGTYSTLKVQPAELEDSGVYFCASSHLPFSYEQYFGPGTRLTVT.

J is TRBJ2-1 and V is TRBV10-3; a weak D match, TRBD2 (6 bases). The V gene lost 4 bases and the J gene lost 7 bases, with 11 bases spanning the gap. CDR1 and CDR2 from the germline V gene are ENHRY and SYGVKD. The CDR3 has 13 amino acids. The DNA for the CDR3 is TGTGCCATCAGTGCGGGTCGGGGGAATGAGCAGTTCTTC. Translation: CAISAGRGNEQFF.

V is TRBV10-3 and J is TRBJ2-1, with D unclear. This CDR3 has 15 amino acids. From germline, CDR1 is ENHRY and CDR2 SYGVKD. The germline V and J ends were trimmed by 6 bases and 8 bases, with 20 bases remaining between them. This chain's CDR3 is CAIREPGLGGDEQFF. The CDR3, as DNA: TGTGCCATCAGAGAACCGGGTCTTGGTGGTGATGAGCAGTTCTTC.

The gene calls are TRBV15 and TRBJ2-7; D may match TRBD1 or TRBD2 (7 bases each). Trimming pared 0 bases from V and 1 base from J, leaving 16 bases between. The CDR3 runs 17 residues. The V gene's germline CDR1 is LNHNV and CDR2 YYDKDF (reference sequence). The CDR3 DNA is TGTGCCACCAGCAGAGAGGGGAGAGCGGGACAGTCCTACGAGCAGTACTTC. The encoded protein is CATSREGRAGQSYEQYF.

This clonotype was found a few times. The chain employs TRBV12-3 or TRBV12-4 and TRBJ1-6, with D unresolved. Trimming shortened V by 6 bases and J by 10 bases, and 16 bases separated the two germline ends. This CDR3 comprises 14 residues. The CDR3 nucleotides are TGTGCCAGCAGCCCCGCTCGGACCGGGTCACCCCTCCACTTT. Protein sequence: CASSPARTGSPLHF.

This clonotype occurred a few times. This CDR3 is CASSILSGGSDTQYF. For the CDR3, the DNA is TGTGCCAGCAGCATCCTTTCGGGAGGGTCAGATACGCAGTATTTT. The chain links TRBV6-1 to TRBJ2-3; 8 nucleotides match TRBD2. Looked up from germline, CDR1 is MNHNS and CDR2 is SASEGT. This CDR3 comprises 15 residues. Trimming took 6 bases from V and 4 from J; bases not matched to a gene: 9.

V usage is TRBV7-6 and J usage is TRBJ2-5; D is possibly TRBD1 (7 bases). There are 16 residues in the CDR3. Trimming pared 5 bases from V and 5 bases from J, leaving 21 bases between. Germline CDR1 reads SGHVS; CDR2 reads FNYEAQ. In DNA, the CDR3 is TGTGCCAGCAGCCCCCTCCCCAGGGGGGTAGGGGAGACCCAGTACTTC. This sequence encodes CASSPLPRGVGETQYF.

The rearrangement uses TRBV11-2 and TRBJ2-3; TRBD2 aligns across 7 bases. Germline V gene sequence: CDR1 SGHAT, CDR2 FQNNGV. The ends lost 5 bases at V and 2 bases at J; junction bases unmatched: 13. The CDR3 consists of 17 residues. In nucleotides, the CDR3 is TGTGCCAGCAGCAGACTCCGAATGGCGGGAGCCACAGATACGCAGTATTTT. This codes for CASSRLRMAGATDTQYF.

The genes are TRBV20-1 and TRBJ2-2, with D perhaps TRBD1 or TRBD2 (5 bases each). The CDR3 spans 16 residues. The germline V gene has CDR1 DFQATT and CDR2 SNEGSKA (reference sequence). V was trimmed by 3 bases and J by 2 bases, leaving 16 bases between them. The DNA of the CDR3 is TGCAGTGCTAGTCCCCACGGGGCTATAAACACCGGGGAGCTGTTTTTT. Amino acids: CSASPHGAINTGELFF.

V and J are TRBV6-1 and TRBJ2-1, with TRBD2 matching over 9 bases. This CDR3 is built from 15 residues. Germline V CDR1 and CDR2: MNHNS, SASEGT. The V segment lost 8 bases and the J segment 8 bases; nucleotides outside the gene matches: 13. CDR3 DNA sequence: TGTGCCAGCGGAGGATGGCTAGCGGGGCGGGATGAGCAGTTCTTC. The encoded protein is CASGGWLAGRDEQFF.

This clonotype came up a few times. The chain has TRBV7-6 and TRBJ2-1; 11 bases agree with TRBD2. Germline V gene lookup returns CDR1 SGHVS and CDR2 FNYEAQ. The CDR3 is 17 amino acids. V shed 4 bases, J shed 0 bases, and the junction held 5 bases outside the gene matches. The CDR3 coding sequence is TGTGCCAGCAGCTCGGAACTAGCGGGAGCCTCCTACAATGAGCAGTTCTTC. Translating gives CASSSELAGASYNEQFF.

V and J are TRBV12-3 or TRBV12-4 and TRBJ1-5; D remains unclear. Trimming took off 6 bases at V and 0 bases at J, with 9 bases between the two ends. This CDR3 region has 14 residues. CDR3 region: CASSRNLSNQPQHF. CDR3 DNA: TGTGCCAGCAGCAGAAACCTTAGCAATCAGCCCCAGCATTTT.

This clonotype showed up just a few times. The chain joins TRBV7-2 to TRBJ2-1; TRBD2 might be the D (5 bases). The CDR3 has 16 amino acids. Germline V gene data show CDR1 as SGHTA and CDR2 as FQGNSA. V gave up 1 base and J gave up 0 bases, with 10 bases separating them. The CDR3 loop is CASSLVSGLSYNEQFF. The DNA of the CDR3 is TGTGCCAGCAGCTTAGTTTCAGGACTCTCCTACAATGAGCAGTTCTTC. The whole variable domain, remainder taken from reference TRBV7-2 and TRBJ2-1, is GAGVSQSPSNKVTEKGKDVELRCDPISGHTALYWYRQSLGQGLEFLIYFQGNSAPDKSGLPSDRFSAERTGGSVSTLTIQRTQQEDSAVYLCASSLVSGLSYNEQFFGPGTRLTVL.